This is a list of T cell receptor beta chains from one sample in a study of response to subunit inactivated influenza vaccine. In TCRdb, the RT-PCR reads were re-called with MiXCR into one record per CDR3 protein. The repertoire includes 600,000 to 850,000 distinct CDR3 sequences, around 13% of them detected once, and 7.6% sits in the top ten. Source: PBMCs from blood, taken around 15 days before vaccination. The receptors come from a man in his fifties who received an inactivated influenza vaccine. CDR3s include the opening cysteine and the closing phenylalanine or tryptophan. A D gene is named only where the DNA matches it firmly. A clone size is listed for some rows: how often the clone was seen (once, few, many), or a class if it is expanded.

NA,NA,TRBV12-3/TRBV12-4,TRBJ1-5,TGTGCCAGCAGTTTGAGGGATCCGCCCCAGCATTTT,CASSLRDPPQHF
many,NA,TRBV20-1,TRBJ2-7,TGCAGTGCTCCCCGGCAGGGTGGGAACTACGAGCAGTACTTC,CSAPRQGGNYEQYF
few,TRBD1,TRBV7-9,TRBJ2-3,TGTGCCAGCAGCAGGACAGGGGGCACTTCAGATACGCAGTATTTT,CASSRTGGTSDTQYF
many,NA,TRBV29-1,TRBJ2-7,TGCAGCGTTGGAAGGGTTTCCACAACCTACGAGCAGTACTTC,CSVGRVSTTYEQYF
NA,TRBD2,TRBV20-1,TRBJ2-3,TGCAGTGCTAGAGATCTCGCTAGCGGGGGCCGCACAGATACGCAGTATTTT,CSARDLASGGRTDTQYF
NA,NA,TRBV11-2,TRBJ2-2,TGTGCCAGCCGATCTGCAGGGACGAACACCGGGGAGCTGTTTTTT,CASRSAGTNTGELFF
few,NA,TRBV29-1,TRBJ1-1,TGCAGCGTTGAAGAAGGCCAGGGGTGGCTGAAAGCTTTCTTT,CSVEEGQGWLKAFF
few,TRBD2,TRBV9,TRBJ2-3,TGTGCCAGCAGCGCGACTAGCGGGGGAACCCCTAGCACAGATACGCAGTATTTT,CASSATSGGTPSTDTQYF
NA,NA,TRBV6-1,TRBJ2-3,TGTACCAGCAGCCTCGATGAAGACGCAGATACGCAGTATTTT,CTSSLDEDADTQYF
once,NA,TRBV9,TRBJ1-4,TGTGCCAGCAGCGTAGGCCCAAAAGGGGAAAAACTGTTTTTT,CASSVGPKGEKLFF
NA,TRBD2,TRBV5-1,TRBJ2-3,TGCGCCAGCAGCTTGGCTAAGACTAGCCGATACACAGATACGCAGTATTTT,CASSLAKTSRYTDTQYF
few,TRBD2,TRBV5-1,TRBJ2-1,TGCGCCAGCAGCTTGGTGGCTAGCGGGATTCGAAATGAGCAGTTCTTC,CASSLVASGIRNEQFF
NA,NA,TRBV19,TRBJ2-1,TGTGCCAGTAGTATAGGTGGCGGTACAAATGAGCAGTTCTTC,CASSIGGGTNEQFF
NA,NA,TRBV28,TRBJ1-4,TGTGCCAGCAGTTCCCCGTTCAGTCGACAGAATGAAAAACTGTTTTTT,CASSSPFSRQNEKLFF
NA,TRBD1,TRBV29-1,TRBJ1-1,TGCAGCGTTGAAATCGGGACAGGGTTGGGCACTGAAGCTTTCTTT,CSVEIGTGLGTEAFF
many,NA,TRBV6-2/TRBV6-3,TRBJ2-5,TGTGCCAGCAAACGCGACCTACAAGAGACCCAGTACTTC,CASKRDLQETQYF
NA,TRBD1,TRBV15,TRBJ1-2,TGTGCCACCAGCAGACCGGACAGGGATGGCTACACCTTC,CATSRPDRDGYTF
many,TRBD1,TRBV27,TRBJ1-1,TGTGCCAGCAGTTTCCCCAGGGGGCGAGTGATGAACACTGAAGCTTTCTTT,CASSFPRGRVMNTEAFF
NA,NA,TRBV30,TRBJ2-3,TGTGCCTGGAACCGGGCGGCAGCTTCAGATACGCAGTATTTT,CAWNRAAASDTQYF
NA,NA,TRBV11-2,TRBJ2-7,TGTGCCAGCAGTCCCCTAAACTCCTACGAGCAGTACTTC,CASSPLNSYEQYF
NA,TRBD1,TRBV20-1,TRBJ2-2,TGCAGTGCTCCGGACAGGGGGCGTTCGAACACCGGGGAGCTGTTTTTT,CSAPDRGRSNTGELFF
NA,TRBD2,TRBV7-9,TRBJ2-3,TGTCTCAGCAGCTTCCGGGGGGGCAGCACAGATACGCAGTATTTT,CLSSFRGGSTDTQYF
few,NA,TRBV5-6,TRBJ2-4,TGTGCCAGCAGACCACTAGCCAAAAACATTCAGTACTTC,CASRPLAKNIQYF
NA,NA,TRBV20-1,TRBJ2-3,TGCAGTGCTAGAGGTTTGAGATTCACTAGCACAGATACGCAGTATTTT,CSARGLRFTSTDTQYF
NA,NA,TRBV12-3/TRBV12-4,TRBJ1-2,TGTGCCAGCAGTTTAGGTGGTACGCTCCTCTATGGCTACACCTTC,CASSLGGTLLYGYTF
many,NA,TRBV12-3/TRBV12-4,TRBJ2-1,TGTGCCAGCAGTTCGGGCAATGAGCAGTTCTTC,CASSSGNEQFF
NA,TRBD1,TRBV20-1,TRBJ2-7,TGCAGTGCCGATTACACAGGGGAATACGAGCAGTACTTC,CSADYTGEYEQYF
NA,NA,TRBV5-1,TRBJ2-5,TGCGCCAGCAGGTCCGACGAGACCCAGTACTTC,CASRSDETQYF
NA,TRBD1,TRBV2,TRBJ2-5,TGTGCCAGCAGCGGACAGGGTATCGAGACCCAGTACTTC,CASSGQGIETQYF
NA,NA,TRBV28,TRBJ2-2,TGTGCCAGCAGACCCCTCCCTGAGAACGGGGAGCTGTTTTTT,CASRPLPENGELFF
many,NA,TRBV5-5,TRBJ2-3,TGTGCCAGCAGCTTGGATTCTCGGGGACGCGGGACGCAGTATTTT,CASSLDSRGRGTQYF
NA,TRBD1,TRBV12-3/TRBV12-4,TRBJ2-7,TGTGCCAGCAGCACCGGGACAGGGGGCCTCTTGGAGCAGTACTTC,CASSTGTGGLLEQYF
few,NA,TRBV29-1,TRBJ1-5,TGCAGCGCGGCACAGGGTAGCAATCAGCCCCAGCATTTT,CSAAQGSNQPQHF
NA,TRBD1,TRBV2,TRBJ2-5,TGTGCCAGCAGTGAAAGAGACAGGGGAGAGGCCCAGTACTTC,CASSERDRGEAQYF
NA,NA,TRBV5-1,TRBJ2-5,TGCGCCAGCAGCCCCGGGCACGCAGGGGAGACCCAGTACTTC,CASSPGHAGETQYF
NA,TRBD1,TRBV28,TRBJ2-7,TGTGCCAGCAGTTTGTTAGCTGACAGGGGGAAGGGGCAGTACTTC,CASSLLADRGKGQYF
NA,NA,TRBV6-6,TRBJ2-7,TGTGCCAGCAGTTACTCGACAAGTCAGTACTTC,CASSYSTSQYF
many,TRBD2,TRBV7-2,TRBJ2-1,TGTGCCAGCAGCTCATTCATGGGACTAGCGGGAGGCAATGAGCAGTTCTTC,CASSSFMGLAGGNEQFF
NA,TRBD2,TRBV10-3,TRBJ2-1,TGTGCCGTCAGCAAACCCCAACTAGCGGCAGTGGTCAATGAGCAGTTCTTC,CAVSKPQLAAVVNEQFF
few,TRBD2,TRBV7-2,TRBJ2-5,TGTGCCAGCAGCTTAGGGCCTAGCGGCGGGGAGACCCAGTACTTC,CASSLGPSGGETQYF
NA,NA,TRBV5-5,TRBJ1-4,TGTGCCAGCACAGCGGGAGGCACTAATGAAAAACTGTTTTTT,CASTAGGTNEKLFF
NA,TRBD2,TRBV20-1,TRBJ2-5,TGCAGTGCTAGAGGGTTTAGCGGGGGAGGTGAGACCCAGTACTTC,CSARGFSGGGETQYF
few,NA,TRBV4-3,TRBJ1-5,TGCGCCAGCAGCCAAGATCGGGCAGACTATAGCAATCAGCCCCAGCATTTT,CASSQDRADYSNQPQHF
NA,TRBD2,TRBV20-1,TRBJ2-3,TGCAGTGCTAGAGATCGGGTGGGAGGGACAGATACGCAGTATTTT,CSARDRVGGTDTQYF
few,NA,TRBV6-2/TRBV6-3,TRBJ2-1,TGTGCCAGCAGTTCCGGGACACTTTACAATGAGCAGTTCTTC,CASSSGTLYNEQFF
NA,NA,TRBV5-1,TRBJ1-5,TGCGCCAGCAGCCTGGAGGGACGGTCTAATCAGCCCCAGCATTTT,CASSLEGRSNQPQHF
NA,TRBD1,TRBV6-1,TRBJ2-3,TGTGCCAGCAGCACCGGGACAGAGGACTCAGATACGCAGTATTTT,CASSTGTEDSDTQYF
few,NA,TRBV14,TRBJ2-3,TGTGCCAGCAGCCAAGATCGGGGGACAGCGACCCGTGGCACAGATACGCAGTATTTT,CASSQDRGTATRGTDTQYF
NA,NA,TRBV7-2,TRBJ2-7,TGTGCCAGCAGCTTACCCCCTGACGGTACTCGACTCGAGCAGTACTTC,CASSLPPDGTRLEQYF
many,TRBD1,TRBV29-1,TRBJ2-1,TGCAGCGACCGGACAGGGGCGAATGAGCAGTTCTTC,CSDRTGANEQFF
few,TRBD2,TRBV5-1,TRBJ2-2,TGCGCCAGCAGCTTGTTTGCATCGGGAGGGAGCACCGGGGAGCTGTTTTTT,CASSLFASGGSTGELFF
few,TRBD1,TRBV12-3/TRBV12-4,TRBJ1-1,TGTGCCAGCAGTCTAGATCGGACAGGGGCCTCGAACACTGAAGCTTTCTTT,CASSLDRTGASNTEAFF
many,NA,TRBV2,TRBJ2-7,TGTGCCAGCAGTGAACGGTACGAGCAGTACTTC,CASSERYEQYF
few,TRBD1,TRBV29-1,TRBJ1-1,TGCAGCGCCCAGACAGGGCGGTGGGGCACTGAAGCTTTCTTT,CSAQTGRWGTEAFF